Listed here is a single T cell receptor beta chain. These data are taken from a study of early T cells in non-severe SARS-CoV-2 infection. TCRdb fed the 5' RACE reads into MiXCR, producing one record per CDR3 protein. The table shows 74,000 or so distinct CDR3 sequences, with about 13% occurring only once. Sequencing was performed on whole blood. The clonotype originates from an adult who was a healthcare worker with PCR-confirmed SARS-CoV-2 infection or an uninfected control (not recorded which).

CDR3 protein: CAISANVDIQYF. The CDR3 DNA reads as TGTGCCATCAGTGCTAACGTGGACATTCAGTACTTC. The chain couples TRBV10-3 to TRBJ2-4; D is unresolved. Germline CDR1 ENHRY, CDR2 SYGVKD. The length of the CDR3 is 12 residues. The ends were cut back, 4 bases at V and 8 bases at J, with 9 bases in the middle.